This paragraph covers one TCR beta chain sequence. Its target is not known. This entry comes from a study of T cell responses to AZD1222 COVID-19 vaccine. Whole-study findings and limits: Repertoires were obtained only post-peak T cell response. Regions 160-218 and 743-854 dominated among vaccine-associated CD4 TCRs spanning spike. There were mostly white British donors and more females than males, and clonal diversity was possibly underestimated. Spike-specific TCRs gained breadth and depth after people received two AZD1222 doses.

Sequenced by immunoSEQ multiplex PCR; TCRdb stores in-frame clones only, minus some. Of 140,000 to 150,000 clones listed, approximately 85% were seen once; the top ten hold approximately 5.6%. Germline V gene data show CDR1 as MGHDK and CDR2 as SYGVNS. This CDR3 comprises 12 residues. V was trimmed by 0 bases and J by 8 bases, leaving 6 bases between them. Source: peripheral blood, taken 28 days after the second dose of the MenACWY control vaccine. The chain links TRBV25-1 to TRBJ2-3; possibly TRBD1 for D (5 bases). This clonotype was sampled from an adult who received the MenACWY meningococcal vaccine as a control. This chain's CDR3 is CASSEYRGTQYF. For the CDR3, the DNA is TGTGCCAGCAGTGAATATAGGGGTACGCAGTATTTT.